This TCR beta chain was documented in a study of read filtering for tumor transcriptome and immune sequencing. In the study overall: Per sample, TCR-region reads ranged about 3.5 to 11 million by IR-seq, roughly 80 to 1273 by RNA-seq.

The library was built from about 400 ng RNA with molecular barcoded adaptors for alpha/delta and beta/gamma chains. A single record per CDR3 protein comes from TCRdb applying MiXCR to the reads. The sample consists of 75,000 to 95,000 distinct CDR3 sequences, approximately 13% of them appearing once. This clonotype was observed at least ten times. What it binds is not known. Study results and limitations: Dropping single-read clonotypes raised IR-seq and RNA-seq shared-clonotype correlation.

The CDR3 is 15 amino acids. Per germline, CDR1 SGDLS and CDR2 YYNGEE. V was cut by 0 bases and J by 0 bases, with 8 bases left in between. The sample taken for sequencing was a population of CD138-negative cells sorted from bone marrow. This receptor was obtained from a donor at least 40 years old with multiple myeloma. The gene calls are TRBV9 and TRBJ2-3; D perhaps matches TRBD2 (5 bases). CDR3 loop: CASSVDGGSTDTQYF. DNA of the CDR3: TGTGCCAGCAGCGTAGACGGCGGGAGCACAGATACGCAGTATTTT.